These 13 T cell receptor beta chains came from one sample sequenced in a study of CD8+CD57+ T cells in acquired aplastic anemia. The sequenced patients had an expansion of CD8+CD57+ cells seen by flow cytometry. Both TCR beta VDJ combination and CDR3 sequence profiling were carried out. Genomic DNA was the template for this profiling. A single record per CDR3 protein comes from TCRdb applying MiXCR to the reads. The repertoire holds about 180,000 distinct CDR3 sequences, with over 40% as singletons. Sequencing input: sorted CD4+, CD8+, or CD8+CD57+ T cells (not recorded which) from PBMCs. The receptors come from a human donor with aplastic anemia.

This clonotype was recorded many times. The chain carries TRBV27 and TRBJ2-5; unclear D gene. The CDR3 has 12 residues. V was shortened by 3 bases and J by 4 bases, with 6 bases between the two germline ends. The V gene's germline CDR1 is MNHEY and CDR2 SMNVEV (reference sequence). CDR3 region: CASSFTGETQYF. In DNA, the CDR3 is TGTGCCAGCAGTTTTACGGGAGAGACCCAGTACTTC.

This clonotype was picked up a small number of times. This chain links TRBV12-3 or TRBV12-4 with TRBJ1-2; weak D call: TRBD1 (6 bases). Between the trimmed V and J ends, which lost 6 bases and 2 bases, there was a span of 25 bases. The CDR3 contains 18 residues. This chain's CDR3 is CASSTRFMTGTTNYGYTF. CDR3 sequence (DNA): TGTGCCAGCAGCACTCGATTTATGACAGGTACCACCAACTATGGCTACACCTTC.

V usage is TRBV11-2 and J usage is TRBJ2-3; TRBD2 might be the D (6 bases). The CDR3 contains 15 residues. CDR1 and CDR2 (germline): SGHAT, FQNNGV. V lost 5 bases and J lost 0, with 12 bases in between. This CDR3 is CASSLRGFSTDTQYF. DNA for the CDR3: TGTGCCAGCAGCCTTCGGGGGTTTAGCACAGATACGCAGTATTTT.

In its sample, this clonotype was seen many times. The rearrangement joins TRBV11-2 to TRBJ2-3; D gene unclear. The CDR3 extends over 15 amino acids. Germline CDR1 is SGHAT and CDR2 is FQNNGV. V lost 5 bases, J lost 0 bases, and 12 bases lay in between. In nucleotides, the CDR3 is TGTGCCAGCAGCGCCACGCTGACTAGCACAGATACGCAGTATTTT. It translates to CASSATLTSTDTQYF.

CDR3 sequence (DNA): TGTGCCTGGAGTGCAAGGACAGGGGATTATTCACCCCTCCACTTT. Residues: CAWSARTGDYSPLHF. The chain couples TRBV30 to TRBJ1-6, with 9 positions matching TRBD1. Germline loops: CDR1 GTSNPN, CDR2 SVGIG (reference sequence). Germline trimming cut 1 base from V and 8 bases from J; bases unmatched to any gene: 6. The CDR3 totals 15 residues.

This clonotype occurred a few times. V gene TRBV4-1 combines with J gene TRBJ2-2, with a weak D call TRBD1 (5 bases). This CDR3 is 16 amino acids long. V dropped 0 bases and J dropped 0 bases, with 8 bases sitting between them. Germline V gene sequence: CDR1 MGHRA, CDR2 YSYEKL. This chain's CDR3 is CASSQDRAANTGELFF. The CDR3 bases are TGCGCCAGCAGCCAAGACAGGGCTGCGAACACCGGGGAGCTGTTTTTT.

This clonotype was counted at least ten times. The genes are TRBV19 and TRBJ1-1, with TRBD1 matching 8 bases. Germline V gives CDR1 LNHDA, CDR2 SQIVND (reference sequence). V lost 6 bases and J lost 0; bases outside the gene matches: 0. This CDR3 region has 13 residues. The CDR3 here is CASRDRVNTEAFF. CDR3 bases: TGTGCCAGTAGGGACAGGGTGAACACTGAAGCTTTCTTT.

The chain combines TRBV20-1 with TRBJ2-7; TRBD1 agrees at 11 bases. In germline, CDR1 is DFQATT, CDR2 SNEGSKA (reference sequence). CDR3 size: 13 residues. V gave up 5 bases and J gave up 3 bases; unmatched junction bases: 3. The CDR3 spells CSAQGQGVYEQYF. The CDR3 DNA reads as TGCAGTGCTCAGGGACAGGGGGTCTACGAGCAGTACTTC.

The gene calls are TRBV19 and TRBJ2-7; unclear D gene. Germline lookup yields CDR1 LNHDA and CDR2 SQIVND (reference sequence). Trimming cost V 3 bases and J 4 bases, with 10 bases left between them. This CDR3 has 13 amino acids. The CDR3 nucleotides are TGTGCCAGTAGTATTGGCAGATCGTACGAGCAGTACTTC. Its translation is CASSIGRSYEQYF.

This clonotype was counted a few times. J is TRBJ2-5 and V is TRBV7-3; D gene ambiguous. CDR1 is SGHTA and CDR2 is FQGTGA in the germline V gene. V lost 7 bases and J 2 bases, leaving 11 bases between the germline ends. This CDR3 is 13 amino acids long. For the CDR3, the DNA is TGTGCCAGCACCCTGACTTTTCAAGAGACCCAGTACTTC. It yields the protein CASTLTFQETQYF.

This rearrangement joins TRBV25-1 to TRBJ2-5; the D gene could be TRBD1 or TRBD2 (5 bases each). V was cut by 1 base and J by 3 bases, with 15 bases left in between. The CDR3 length is 16 residues. CDR1 and CDR2 (germline): MGHDK, SYGVNS. CDR3 amino acids: CASSESNGKGEETQYF. CDR3 coding DNA: TGTGCCAGCAGTGAATCGAACGGGAAAGGGGAAGAGACCCAGTACTTC.

This clonotype was recorded many times. This rearrangement joins TRBV4-1 to TRBJ2-3, with 7 bases fitting TRBD2. The CDR3 covers 17 residues. The germline V gene has CDR1 MGHRA and CDR2 YSYEKL. Trimming took 0 bases from V and 0 from J; bases not matched to a gene: 6. As DNA, the CDR3 is TGCGCCAGCAGCCAAGAAGGGAGGGGTCCTAGCACAGATACGCAGTATTTT. Its translation: CASSQEGRGPSTDTQYF.

There are many counts of this clonotype. The chain has TRBV19 and TRBJ2-1; no clear D gene. V was pared by 10 bases and J by 1 base, with 5 bases between. CDR3 length: 11 residues. Per germline, CDR1 LNHDA and CDR2 SQIVND (reference sequence). CDR3 sequence reads: CATTSYNEQFF. The CDR3 DNA reads TGTGCCACCACTTCCTACAATGAGCAGTTCTTC.